The entry below gives a single T cell receptor (beta chain) sequence along with its context. This specimen belongs to a study of blood T cell repertoires in COVID-19. Assay: immunoSEQ multiplex PCR; the TCRdb copy retains only in-frame clones and omits some. The sample has around 150,000 clones; about nine tenths are singletons. V gave up 3 bases and J gave up 4 bases; unmatched junction bases: 8. CDR3 length: 16 amino acids. Germline lookup yields CDR1 SGHVS and CDR2 FQNEAQ. This clonotype originated in a man aged 25 to 40 with COVID-19, enrolled during active disease. Sequencing was done on a sample of peripheral blood. This chain joins TRBV7-8 and TRBJ1-5, with 8 nucleotides matching TRBD1. The CDR3 DNA follows: TGTGCCAGCAGCTTGAACCGGGACAGGATTAATCAGCCCCAGCATTTT. Translated, it gives CASSLNRDRINQPQHF.